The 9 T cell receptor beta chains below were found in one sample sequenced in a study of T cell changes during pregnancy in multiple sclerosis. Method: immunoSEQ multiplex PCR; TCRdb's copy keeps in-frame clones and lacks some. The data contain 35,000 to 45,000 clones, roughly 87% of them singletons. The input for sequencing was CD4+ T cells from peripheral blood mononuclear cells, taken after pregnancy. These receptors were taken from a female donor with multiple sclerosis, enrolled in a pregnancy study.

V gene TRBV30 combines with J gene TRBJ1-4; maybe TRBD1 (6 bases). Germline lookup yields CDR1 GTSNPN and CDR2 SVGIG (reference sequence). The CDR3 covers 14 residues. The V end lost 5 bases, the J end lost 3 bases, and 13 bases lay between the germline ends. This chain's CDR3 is CAWDSGAPNEKLFF. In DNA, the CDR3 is TGTGCCTGGGATTCAGGGGCCCCTAATGAAAAACTGTTTTTT.

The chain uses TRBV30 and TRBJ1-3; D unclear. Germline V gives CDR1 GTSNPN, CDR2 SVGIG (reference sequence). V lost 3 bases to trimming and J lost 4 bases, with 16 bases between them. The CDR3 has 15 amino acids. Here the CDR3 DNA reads TGTGCCTGGAGCGTTCTATATGGTATCGGAAACACCATATATTTT. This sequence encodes CAWSVLYGIGNTIYF.

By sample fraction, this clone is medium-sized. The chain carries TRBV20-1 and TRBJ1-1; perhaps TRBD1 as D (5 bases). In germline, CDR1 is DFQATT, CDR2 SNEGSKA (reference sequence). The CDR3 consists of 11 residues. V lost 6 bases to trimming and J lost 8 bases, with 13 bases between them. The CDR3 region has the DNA TGCAGTGCGAGGAAACAGGTAGAAGCTTTCTTT. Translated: CSARKQVEAFF.

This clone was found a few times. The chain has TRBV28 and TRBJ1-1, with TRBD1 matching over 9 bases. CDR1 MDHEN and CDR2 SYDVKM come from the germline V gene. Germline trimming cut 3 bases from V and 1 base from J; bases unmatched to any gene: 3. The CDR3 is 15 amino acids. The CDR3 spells CASSLGQGGNTEAFF. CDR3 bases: TGTGCCAGCAGTTTGGGACAGGGCGGGAACACTGAAGCTTTCTTT.

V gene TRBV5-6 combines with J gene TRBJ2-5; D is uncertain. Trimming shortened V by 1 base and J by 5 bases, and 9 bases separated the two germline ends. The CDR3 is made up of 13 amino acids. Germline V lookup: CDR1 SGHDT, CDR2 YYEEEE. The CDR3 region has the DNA TGTGCCAGCAGCTTGTCTTCCGTGGAGACCCAGTACTTC. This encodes CASSLSSVETQYF. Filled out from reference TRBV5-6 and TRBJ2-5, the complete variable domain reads DAGVTQSPTHLIKTRGQQVTLRCSPKSGHDTVSWYQQALGQGPQFIFQYYEEEERQRGNFPDRFSGHQFPNYSSELNVNALLLGDSALYLCASSLSSVETQYFGPGTRLLVL.

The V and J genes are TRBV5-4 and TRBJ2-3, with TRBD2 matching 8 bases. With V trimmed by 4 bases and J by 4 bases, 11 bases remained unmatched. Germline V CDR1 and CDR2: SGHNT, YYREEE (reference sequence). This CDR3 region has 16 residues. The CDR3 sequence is CASSPGGLGVADTQYF. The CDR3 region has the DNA TGTGCCAGCAGCCCCGGGGGACTAGGAGTCGCAGATACGCAGTATTTT.

Here the CDR3 DNA reads TGCGCCAGCAGCGTCCCTTTAACTAGCGGGGGGGCAAATGAGCAGTTCTTC. Translation: CASSVPLTSGGANEQFF. This chain links TRBV5-1 with TRBJ2-1, with 13 bases matching TRBD2. Trimming cost V 4 bases and J 7 bases; bases outside gene matches: 11. This CDR3 contains 17 residues. Germline loops: CDR1 SGHRS, CDR2 YFSETQ.

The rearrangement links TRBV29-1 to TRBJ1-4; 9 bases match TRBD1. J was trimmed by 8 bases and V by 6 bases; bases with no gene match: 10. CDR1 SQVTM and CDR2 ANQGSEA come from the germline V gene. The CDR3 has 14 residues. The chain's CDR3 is CSVASPGTGEKLFF. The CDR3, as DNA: TGCAGCGTCGCCAGTCCCGGGACAGGGGAAAAACTGTTTTTT.

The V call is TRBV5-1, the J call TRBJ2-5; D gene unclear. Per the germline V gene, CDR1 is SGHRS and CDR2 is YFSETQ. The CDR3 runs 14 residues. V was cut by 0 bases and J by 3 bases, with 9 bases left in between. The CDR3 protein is CASSLVSYEETQYF. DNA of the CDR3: TGCGCCAGCAGCTTGGTCAGTTACGAAGAGACCCAGTACTTC. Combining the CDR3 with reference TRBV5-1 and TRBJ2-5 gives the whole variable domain KAGVTQTPRYLIKTRGQQVTLSCSPISGHRSVSWYQQTPGQGLQFLFEYFSETQRNKGNFPGRFSGRQFSNSRSEMNVSTLELGDSALYLCASSLVSYEETQYFGPGTRLLVL.